This TCR beta chain is drawn from a study of T cells in Graves' hyperthyroidism and ophthalmopathy. Authors of the study amplified TCR beta CDR3 regions from RNA transcripts. Researchers ran a first-round RT-PCR on the TCR CDR3 using the HTBI primer set. Each CDR3 protein is one row after TCRdb ran MiXCR on the multiplex PCR reads. The data contain 480,000 or so distinct CDR3 sequences, approximately 15% of them singletons. This CDR3 is built from 14 residues. V shed 4 bases and J 4 bases; nucleotides not matched to a gene: 2. Per germline, CDR1 SGHTA and CDR2 FQGTGA. Whole-study findings and limits: Classification by a 13 V-J model distinguished ophthalmopathy from stable hyperthyroidism.

With respect to this clonotype: Its antigen is still unknown.

The TCR sequence derives from a woman in her late teens or twenties with Graves' hyperthyroidism. Sequenced sample: blood. The rearrangement joins TRBV7-3 to TRBJ2-3, with 10 bases fitting TRBD2. As DNA, the CDR3 is TGTGCCAGCAGCTCCGGGACTAGCGCAGATACGCAGTATTTT. This encodes CASSSGTSADTQYF.